This T cell receptor (beta chain) was recovered during a study of blood T cell repertoires in COVID-19. The repertoire was sequenced with immunoSEQ multiplex PCR; TCRdb's copy has only in-frame clones and lacks some. Of some 430,000 clones in the sample, about 90% were seen once. CDR3 size: 14 residues. Germline-derived CDR1 and CDR2 are SGHKS and YYEKEE (reference sequence). Trimming removed 0 bases at V and 3 bases at J, with 10 bases between. The cohort comprised adults aged 18 to 89 years residing in 20 to 30 US areas. Sequencing was done on a sample of PBMCs or T cells enriched from blood (not recorded which). The chain uses TRBV5-5 and TRBJ2-7; D uncertain. This receptor was taken from a man in his late teens or twenties who had recovered from COVID-19. As DNA, the CDR3 is TGTGCCAGCAGCTTGGGAAAGGAGTTCTACGAGCAGTACTTC. Its translation: CASSLGKEFYEQYF. Complete variable domain (other parts from reference TRBV5-5 and TRBJ2-7): DAGVTQSPTHLIKTRGQQVTLRCSPISGHKSVSWYQQVLGQGPQFIFQYYEKEERGRGNFPDRFSARQFPNYSSELNVNALLLGDSALYLCASSLGKEFYEQYFGPGTRLTVT.